This is a list of T cell receptor beta chains from one sample in a study of T-cell reconstitution after alpha-beta-depleted transplantation in children. TCRdb passed the PCR reads through MiXCR, listing each CDR3 protein once. The profile shows under 300,000 distinct CDR3 sequences, more than 9% of them singletons. Sample: peripheral blood, taken 180 days after TCRalphabeta/CD19-depleted stem cell transplant. These receptors came from a male patient under 10 years old who had a stem cell transplant for chronic granulomatous disease, so the T cells may come from the graft donor. Each CDR3 is given with its conserved first and last residue. Fields, in order: V gene, J gene, D gene, clone size, CDR3 protein, CDR3 DNA. The D gene is left open where the match is weak. Size is stated for part of the rows, as once, few or many counts, or as a class when the clone is expanded.

v_gene: TRBV15; j_gene: TRBJ2-1; d_gene: NA; abundance: NA; CDR3aa: CATSQSGTSYNEQFF; CDR3nt: TGTGCCACCAGCCAGAGCGGGACATCCTACAATGAGCAGTTCTTC
v_gene: TRBV2; j_gene: TRBJ2-7; d_gene: TRBD1; abundance: many; CDR3aa: CAIRTGHNYEQYF; CDR3nt: TGTGCCATCAGGACAGGCCATAACTACGAGCAGTACTTC
v_gene: TRBV3-1; j_gene: TRBJ2-1; d_gene: TRBD2; abundance: many; CDR3aa: CASSQDSGLAGVDSYNEQFF; CDR3nt: TGTGCCAGCAGCCAAGATAGCGGACTAGCGGGTGTGGACTCCTACAATGAGCAGTTCTTC
v_gene: TRBV5-4; j_gene: TRBJ2-5; d_gene: TRBD2; abundance: few; CDR3aa: CASSPGGLALLETQYF; CDR3nt: TGTGCCAGCAGCCCCGGAGGACTAGCCCTCCTTGAGACCCAGTACTTC
v_gene: TRBV18; j_gene: TRBJ1-2; d_gene: NA; abundance: many; CDR3aa: CASSPRDGFNYGYTF; CDR3nt: TGTGCCAGCTCACCACGGGACGGCTTTAACTATGGCTACACCTTC
v_gene: TRBV20-1; j_gene: TRBJ2-3; d_gene: NA; abundance: many; CDR3aa: CSAQSLFRGSTDTQYF; CDR3nt: TGCAGTGCACAATCCCTTTTCCGGGGCAGCACAGATACGCAGTATTTT
v_gene: TRBV6-1; j_gene: TRBJ1-1; d_gene: NA; abundance: many; CDR3aa: CASSVFGGSANTEAFF; CDR3nt: TGTGCCAGCAGCGTGTTTGGTGGTAGTGCGAACACTGAAGCTTTCTTT
v_gene: TRBV7-9; j_gene: TRBJ2-5; d_gene: TRBD2; abundance: many; CDR3aa: CASSSSGGLQETQYF; CDR3nt: TGTGCCAGCAGCTCCAGCGGGGGCCTCCAAGAGACCCAGTACTTC
v_gene: TRBV20-1; j_gene: TRBJ2-3; d_gene: NA; abundance: few; CDR3aa: CSAVDTVDTQYF; CDR3nt: TGCAGTGCCGTAGACACCGTCGATACGCAGTATTTT
v_gene: TRBV20-1; j_gene: TRBJ2-1; d_gene: NA; abundance: many; CDR3aa: CSALFGSSYNEQFF; CDR3nt: TGCAGTGCCCTCTTCGGGAGCTCCTACAATGAGCAGTTCTTC
v_gene: TRBV20-1; j_gene: TRBJ2-2; d_gene: TRBD2; abundance: many; CDR3aa: CSAGGAGGGYTGELFF; CDR3nt: TGCAGTGCTGGGGGAGCGGGCGGGGGGTACACCGGGGAGCTGTTTTTT
v_gene: TRBV9; j_gene: TRBJ2-6; d_gene: NA; abundance: many; CDR3aa: CASSPTSGANVLTF; CDR3nt: TGTGCCAGCAGCCCCACCTCTGGGGCCAACGTCCTGACTTTC
v_gene: TRBV20-1; j_gene: TRBJ2-1; d_gene: NA; abundance: many; CDR3aa: CSAGDNGRPFF; CDR3nt: TGCAGTGCTGGGGACAATGGACGCCCGTTCTTC
v_gene: TRBV7-2; j_gene: TRBJ2-1; d_gene: TRBD2; abundance: many; CDR3aa: CASSLELAGYNEQFF; CDR3nt: TGTGCCAGCAGCTTAGAATTAGCGGGGTACAATGAGCAGTTCTTC
v_gene: TRBV6-5; j_gene: TRBJ2-5; d_gene: NA; abundance: many; CDR3aa: CASSYSRTLQETQYF; CDR3nt: TGTGCCAGCAGTTACTCGAGAACCTTACAAGAGACCCAGTACTTC
v_gene: TRBV4-1; j_gene: TRBJ2-1; d_gene: NA; abundance: many; CDR3aa: CASSPRHDYHYNEQFF; CDR3nt: TGCGCCAGCAGCCCTCGGCATGACTACCATTACAATGAGCAGTTCTTC
v_gene: TRBV29-1; j_gene: TRBJ2-6; d_gene: NA; abundance: many; CDR3aa: CSVGYSGANVLTF; CDR3nt: TGCAGCGTTGGTTACTCTGGGGCCAACGTCCTGACTTTC
v_gene: TRBV12-3/TRBV12-4; j_gene: TRBJ2-5; d_gene: TRBD2; abundance: many; CDR3aa: CASSFGTSGQETQYF; CDR3nt: TGTGCCAGCAGTTTCGGGACTAGCGGTCAAGAGACCCAGTACTTC
v_gene: TRBV12-3/TRBV12-4; j_gene: TRBJ2-1; d_gene: NA; abundance: NA; CDR3aa: CASSLGQVGTYNEQFF; CDR3nt: TGTGCCAGCAGTTTAGGCCAGGTGGGGACCTACAATGAGCAGTTCTTC
v_gene: TRBV15; j_gene: TRBJ2-5; d_gene: NA; abundance: many; CDR3aa: CATSRVGHKTQYF; CDR3nt: TGTGCCACCAGCAGGGTGGGACATAAGACCCAGTACTTC
v_gene: TRBV30; j_gene: TRBJ2-2; d_gene: NA; abundance: NA; CDR3aa: CAWSVAGLATGELFF; CDR3nt: TGTGCCTGGAGTGTTGCTGGTCTCGCCACCGGGGAGCTGTTTTTT
v_gene: TRBV21-1; j_gene: TRBJ2-4; d_gene: NA; abundance: many; CDR3aa: CASTIAQGANIQYF; CDR3nt: TGTGCCAGCACCATAGCCCAGGGTGCAAACATTCAGTACTTC
v_gene: TRBV27; j_gene: TRBJ2-3; d_gene: NA; abundance: many; CDR3aa: CASRVLGLKTDTQYF; CDR3nt: TGTGCCAGCAGGGTACTAGGGCTGAAGACAGATACGCAGTATTTT
v_gene: TRBV29-1; j_gene: TRBJ1-6; d_gene: TRBD1; abundance: few; CDR3aa: CSVRGQGNSPLHF; CDR3nt: TGCAGCGTTAGAGGACAGGGGAATTCACCCCTCCACTTT
v_gene: TRBV19; j_gene: TRBJ2-2; d_gene: TRBD1; abundance: NA; CDR3aa: CASSTFTGALTGELFF; CDR3nt: TGTGCCAGTAGTACTTTCACAGGGGCGCTCACCGGGGAGCTGTTTTTT
v_gene: TRBV3-1; j_gene: TRBJ1-5; d_gene: NA; abundance: many; CDR3aa: CASSQELDTPLQHF; CDR3nt: TGTGCCAGCAGCCAAGAATTAGACACCCCCCTCCAGCATTTT
v_gene: TRBV5-5; j_gene: TRBJ1-2; d_gene: NA; abundance: many; CDR3aa: CASRSAGVYGYTF; CDR3nt: TGTGCCAGCAGGTCGGCAGGAGTGTATGGCTACACCTTC